This T cell receptor beta chain was recorded in a study of shared clonotypes between healthy human individuals. This clone appeared a single time. CD45RO-negative, CCR7-positively selected cells formed the naive CD8 fraction, excluding terminally differentiated effector memory CD45RA+ cells. Trimming pared 2 bases from V and 10 bases from J, leaving 15 bases between. The CDR3 is 14 amino acids. CDR1 is MDHEN and CDR2 is SYDVKM in the germline V gene. Each subset's genomic DNA was split evenly across several immunoSEQ plates. Repertoires were generated with immunoSEQ multiplex PCR, while TCRdb's copy carries only in-frame clones and drops some. Among about 2.1 million clones listed, around 95% were seen once.

The sequencing sample was made of naive CD8+ T cells from PBMCs. This TCR was recovered from a man between 18 and 29 years old in good health. Some clones in this sample may be carry-over from other donors' samples. The chain couples TRBV28 to TRBJ2-1; D is ambiguous. This CDR3 is CASSLGSSTMEQFF. CDR3 bases: TGTGCCAGCAGTTTAGGTTCGTCTACAATGGAGCAGTTCTTC.